Listed below are T cell receptor beta chains from one sample, sequenced in a study of CD8 T cells in ankylosing spondylitis. MiXCR was run by TCRdb on the 5' RACE reads, yielding one entry per CDR3 protein. The repertoire includes roughly 490,000 distinct CDR3 sequences, approximately 5% of them detected once, and around 3.5% sits in the top ten. Sequencing was performed on blood, either unsorted or a sorted T cell fraction (not recorded which). The receptors originated from a male donor with ankylosing spondylitis. Both conserved end residues are part of each CDR3. The order of the fields is J gene, V gene, D gene, clone size, CDR3 protein, CDR3 DNA. D genes are given only for firm matches. Some rows have no size entry. The others give once, few or many, or a class for an expanded clone.

>TRBJ1-2|TRBV4-3|.|many
CASSQVSAGGGYTF
TGCGCCAGCAGCCAAGTCTCGGCAGGTGGTGGCTACACCTTC
>TRBJ2-3|TRBV12-3/TRBV12-4|.|.
CASSFSIGGDTQYF
TGTGCCAGCAGTTTTAGCATAGGTGGAGATACGCAGTATTTT
>TRBJ2-3|TRBV5-1|.|many
CASSLLWITDTQYF
TGCGCCAGCAGCTTGCTGTGGATCACAGATACGCAGTATTTT
>TRBJ1-2|TRBV6-1|.|many
CASTNRETPNYGYTF
TGTGCCAGCACCAACAGGGAGACACCGAACTATGGCTACACCTTC
>TRBJ1-1|TRBV29-1|.|many
CSAGGGNTEAFF
TGCAGCGCAGGAGGGGGGAACACTGAAGCTTTCTTT
>TRBJ2-7|TRBV20-1|.|many
CSASEISYEQYF
TGCAGTGCTAGCGAAATCTCCTACGAGCAGTACTTC
>TRBJ1-4|TRBV21-1|.|many
CASSKAGATNEKLFF
TGTGCCAGCAGCAAAGCAGGGGCAACTAATGAAAAACTGTTTTTT
>TRBJ2-3|TRBV4-2|.|many
CASSLMGGNTDTQYF
TGTGCCAGCAGCCTCATGGGGGGTAATACAGATACGCAGTATTTT
>TRBJ2-7|TRBV4-2|TRBD1|many
CASSQGQGGGSSYEQYF
TGTGCCAGCAGCCAAGGACAGGGGGGAGGGAGTAGCTACGAGCAGTACTTC
>TRBJ2-7|TRBV5-6|.|many
CASSGTQGPPNEQYF
TGTGCCAGCAGCGGCACCCAGGGGCCCCCAAACGAGCAGTACTTC
>TRBJ1-1|TRBV27|.|many
CASSLRAAGNTEAFF
TGTGCCAGCAGTTTACGGGCAGCGGGGAACACTGAAGCTTTCTTT
>TRBJ1-3|TRBV4-1|.|many
CASSQLTGGNTIYF
TGCGCCAGCAGCCAACTGACCGGCGGAAACACCATATATTTT
>TRBJ1-2|TRBV25-1|.|many
CASSTTGPSYGYTF
TGTGCCAGCAGTACAACAGGGCCCAGCTATGGCTACACCTTC
>TRBJ2-2|TRBV12-3/TRBV12-4|.|many
CASSLRDTTIPNTGELFF
TGTGCCAGCAGTTTACGGGACACCACTATACCAAACACCGGGGAGCTGTTTTTT
>TRBJ2-5|TRBV3-1|TRBD1|many
CASGTGGAETQYF
TGTGCCAGTGGGACAGGGGGCGCAGAGACCCAGTACTTC
>TRBJ2-1|TRBV4-3|TRBD2|many
CASSLIFRGGDLHEQFF
TGCGCCAGCAGCCTGATATTTAGGGGAGGGGATTTGCATGAGCAGTTCTTC
>TRBJ2-2|TRBV19|.|few
CASSPRGGRGRTGELFF
TGTGCCAGTAGTCCCCGTGGGGGAAGGGGCCGAACCGGGGAGCTGTTTTTT
>TRBJ1-6|TRBV28|.|many
CASSFYASRNSYNSPLHF
TGTGCCAGCAGTTTCTACGCCAGCCGAAACTCCTATAATTCACCCCTCCACTTT
>TRBJ2-7|TRBV7-2|.|many
CASSLASASLEQYF
TGTGCCAGCAGCTTAGCTTCAGCCTCTCTCGAGCAGTACTTC
>TRBJ2-3|TRBV5-1|TRBD2|many
CASSLTSGGPDTQYF
TGCGCCAGCAGCTTGACTAGCGGGGGGCCAGATACGCAGTATTTT
>TRBJ1-2|TRBV15|.|many
CATRRDGPHGYTF
TGTGCCACGAGACGGGACGGTCCACATGGCTACACCTTC
>TRBJ2-5|TRBV5-1|TRBD1|few
CASSLRGLNQETQYF
TGCGCCAGCAGCTTGAGGGGGCTAAACCAAGAGACCCAGTACTTC
>TRBJ1-5|TRBV28|.|.
CASSLSAGRTGNQPQHF
TGTGCCAGCAGTTTATCGGCAGGGCGTACCGGCAATCAGCCCCAGCATTTT
>TRBJ2-5|TRBV7-8|TRBD2|.
CASSLAGTRGKYF
TGTGCCAGCAGCTTAGCAGGGACTAGGGGGAAGTACTTC
>TRBJ2-4|TRBV4-2|.|many
CASSQDGQGGNIQYF
TGTGCCAGCAGCCAAGATGGTCAGGGGGGGAACATTCAGTACTTC
>TRBJ2-7|TRBV11-1|TRBD1|many
CASTTGAFPSLSSYEQYF
TGTGCCAGCACGACAGGGGCCTTCCCGAGCCTGTCCTCCTACGAGCAGTACTTC
>TRBJ1-6|TRBV7-2|.|.
CASSLAPADRSNSPLHF
TGTGCCAGCAGCTTAGCGCCGGCCGACAGGAGTAATTCACCCCTCCACTTT
>TRBJ2-7|TRBV20-1|.|many
CSAYRREQYF
TGCAGTGCTTATAGGCGGGAGCAGTACTTC
>TRBJ2-3|TRBV12-3/TRBV12-4|TRBD1|many
CASTYRGPGDTQYF
TGTGCCAGTACATACAGGGGGCCGGGAGATACGCAGTATTTT
>TRBJ2-1|TRBV9|.|many
CASSVGPGNEQFF
TGTGCCAGCAGCGTAGGACCAGGCAATGAGCAGTTCTTC
>TRBJ1-1|TRBV9|.|many
CASSAQGQNTEAFF
TGTGCCAGCAGCGCCCAGGGACAGAACACTGAAGCTTTCTTT
>TRBJ2-1|TRBV27|.|many
CASSQGRFYNEQFF
TGTGCCAGCAGTCAGGGACGCTTCTACAATGAGCAGTTCTTC
>TRBJ2-7|TRBV28|TRBD2|many
CASRPNPGLARYEQYF
TGTGCCAGCAGACCTAATCCGGGACTAGCCCGCTACGAGCAGTACTTC
>TRBJ2-1|TRBV18|.|.
CASSPPLEEQFF
TGTGCCAGCTCACCACCATTAGAGGAGCAGTTCTTC
>TRBJ2-5|TRBV20-1|TRBD2|many
CSARSFQGGETQYF
TGCAGTGCTAGATCGTTCCAGGGAGGGGAGACCCAGTACTTC
>TRBJ2-5|TRBV12-3/TRBV12-4|.|many
CASRRQSGETQYF
TGTGCCAGCAGGCGACAGAGCGGGGAGACCCAGTACTTC
>TRBJ2-7|TRBV20-1|.|many
CSAADSYEQYF
TGCAGTGCCGCGGACTCCTACGAGCAGTACTTC
>TRBJ1-5|TRBV20-1|.|many
CSARDPTLLAQHF
TGCAGTGCTAGAGACCCTACTCTTTTGGCCCAGCATTTT
>TRBJ2-7|TRBV4-1|TRBD1|many
CASSQQPGQAYEQYF
TGCGCCAGCAGCCAACAACCGGGACAGGCCTACGAGCAGTACTTC
>TRBJ2-1|TRBV5-1|.|once
CASRPPAAVSSYNEQFF
TGCGCCAGCCGTCCTCCCGCCGCGGTAAGCTCCTACAATGAACAGTTCTTC
>TRBJ2-7|TRBV10-3|.|many
CAISDGPPYEQYF
TGTGCCATCAGTGATGGACCACCCTACGAGCAGTACTTC
>TRBJ2-1|TRBV5-1|.|many
CASSIRVSNEQFF
TGCGCCAGCAGCATACGGGTTTCCAATGAGCAGTTCTTC
>TRBJ1-4|TRBV7-8|.|many
CASSLAGGDEKLFF
TGTGCCAGCAGCTTAGCGGGGGGGGATGAAAAACTGTTTTTT
>TRBJ1-2|TRBV20-1|.|many
CSARRANYGYTF
TGCAGTGCTAGAAGGGCTAACTATGGCTACACCTTC